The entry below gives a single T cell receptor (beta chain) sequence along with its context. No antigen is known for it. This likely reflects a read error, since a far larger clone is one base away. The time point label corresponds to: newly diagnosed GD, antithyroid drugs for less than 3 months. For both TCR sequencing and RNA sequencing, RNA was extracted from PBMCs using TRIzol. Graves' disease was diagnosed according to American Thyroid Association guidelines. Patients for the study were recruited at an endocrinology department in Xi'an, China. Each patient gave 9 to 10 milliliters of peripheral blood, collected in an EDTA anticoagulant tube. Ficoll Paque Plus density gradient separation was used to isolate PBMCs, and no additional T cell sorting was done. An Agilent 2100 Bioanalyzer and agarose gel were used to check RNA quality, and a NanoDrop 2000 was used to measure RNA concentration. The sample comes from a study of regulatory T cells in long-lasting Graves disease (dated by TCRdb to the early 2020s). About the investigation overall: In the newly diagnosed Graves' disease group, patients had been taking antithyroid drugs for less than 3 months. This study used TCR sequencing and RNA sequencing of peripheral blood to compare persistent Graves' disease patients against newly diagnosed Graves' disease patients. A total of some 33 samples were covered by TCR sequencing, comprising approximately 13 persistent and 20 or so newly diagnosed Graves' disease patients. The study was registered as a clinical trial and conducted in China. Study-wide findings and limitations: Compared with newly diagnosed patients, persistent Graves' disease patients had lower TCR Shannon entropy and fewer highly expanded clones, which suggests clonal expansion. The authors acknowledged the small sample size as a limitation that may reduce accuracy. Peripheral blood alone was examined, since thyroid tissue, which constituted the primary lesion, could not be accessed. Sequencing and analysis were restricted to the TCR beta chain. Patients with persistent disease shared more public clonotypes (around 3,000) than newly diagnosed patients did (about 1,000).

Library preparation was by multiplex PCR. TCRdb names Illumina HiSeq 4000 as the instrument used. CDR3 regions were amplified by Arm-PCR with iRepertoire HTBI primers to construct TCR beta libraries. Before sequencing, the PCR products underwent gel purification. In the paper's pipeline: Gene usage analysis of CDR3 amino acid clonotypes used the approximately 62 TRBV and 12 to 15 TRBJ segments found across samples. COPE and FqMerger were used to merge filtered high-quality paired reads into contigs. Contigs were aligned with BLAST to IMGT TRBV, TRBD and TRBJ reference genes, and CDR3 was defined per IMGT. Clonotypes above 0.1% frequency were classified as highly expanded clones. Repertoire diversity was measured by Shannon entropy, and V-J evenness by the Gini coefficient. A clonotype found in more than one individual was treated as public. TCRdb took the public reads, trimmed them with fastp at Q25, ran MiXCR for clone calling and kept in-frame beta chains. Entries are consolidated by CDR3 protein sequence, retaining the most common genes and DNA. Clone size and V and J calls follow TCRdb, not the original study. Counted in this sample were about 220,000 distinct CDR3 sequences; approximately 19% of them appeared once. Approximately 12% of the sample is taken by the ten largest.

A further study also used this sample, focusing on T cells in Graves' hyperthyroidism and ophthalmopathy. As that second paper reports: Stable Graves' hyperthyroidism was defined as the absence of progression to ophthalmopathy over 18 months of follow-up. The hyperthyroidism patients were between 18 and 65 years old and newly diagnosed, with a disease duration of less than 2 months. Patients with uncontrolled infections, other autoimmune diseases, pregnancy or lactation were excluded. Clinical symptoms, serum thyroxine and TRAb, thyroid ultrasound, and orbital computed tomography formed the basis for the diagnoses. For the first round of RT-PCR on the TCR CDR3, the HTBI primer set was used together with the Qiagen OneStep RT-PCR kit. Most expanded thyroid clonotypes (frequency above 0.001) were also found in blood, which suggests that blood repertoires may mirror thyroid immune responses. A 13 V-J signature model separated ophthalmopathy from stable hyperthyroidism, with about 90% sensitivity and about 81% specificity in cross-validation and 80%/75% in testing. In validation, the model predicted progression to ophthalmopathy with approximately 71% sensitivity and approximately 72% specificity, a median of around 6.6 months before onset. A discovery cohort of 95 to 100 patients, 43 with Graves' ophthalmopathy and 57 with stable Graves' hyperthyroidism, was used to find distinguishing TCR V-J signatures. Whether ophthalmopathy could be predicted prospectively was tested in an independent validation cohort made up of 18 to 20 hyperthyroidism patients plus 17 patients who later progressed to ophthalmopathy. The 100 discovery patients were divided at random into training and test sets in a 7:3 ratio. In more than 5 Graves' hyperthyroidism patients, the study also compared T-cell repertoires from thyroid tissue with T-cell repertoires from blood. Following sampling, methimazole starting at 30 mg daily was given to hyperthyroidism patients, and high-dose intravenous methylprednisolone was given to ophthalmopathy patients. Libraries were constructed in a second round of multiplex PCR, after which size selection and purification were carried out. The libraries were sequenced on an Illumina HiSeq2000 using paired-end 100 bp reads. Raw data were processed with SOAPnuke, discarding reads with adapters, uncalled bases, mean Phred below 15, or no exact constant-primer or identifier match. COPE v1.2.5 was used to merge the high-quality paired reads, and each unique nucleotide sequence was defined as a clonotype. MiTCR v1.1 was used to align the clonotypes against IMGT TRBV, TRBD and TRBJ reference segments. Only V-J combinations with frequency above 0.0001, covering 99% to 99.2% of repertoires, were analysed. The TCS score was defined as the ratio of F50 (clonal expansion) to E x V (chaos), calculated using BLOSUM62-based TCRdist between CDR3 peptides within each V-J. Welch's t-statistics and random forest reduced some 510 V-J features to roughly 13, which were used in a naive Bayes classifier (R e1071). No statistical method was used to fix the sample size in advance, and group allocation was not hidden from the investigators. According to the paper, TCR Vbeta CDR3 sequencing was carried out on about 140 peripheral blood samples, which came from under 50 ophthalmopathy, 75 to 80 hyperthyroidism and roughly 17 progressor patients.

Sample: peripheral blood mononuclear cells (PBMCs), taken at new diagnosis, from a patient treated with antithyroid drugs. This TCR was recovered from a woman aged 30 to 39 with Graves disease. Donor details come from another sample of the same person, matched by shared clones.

DNA sequence: TGTGCCAGCAGCCCCCCCTACGAGCAGTACTTC. The encoded protein is CASSPPYEQYF. Recombination connected TRBV7-8 to TRBJ2-7; the D gene cannot be named for sure. From the cysteine up to the phenylalanine, the CDR3 has a length of 11 residues. Only the CDR3 DNA stays, 33 bases, in frame from base 1. V and J are truncated by 5 bases and 2 bases respectively, leaving an intervening sequence of 4 bases. Reading the germline V gene gives CDR1 SGHVS and CDR2 FQNEAQ. Extended through the reference TRBV7-8 and TRBJ2-7 proteins, this CDR3 yields the full variable domain: GAGVSQSPRYKVAKRGQDVALRCDPISGHVSLFWYQQALGQGPEFLTYFQNEAQLDKSGLPSDRFFAERPEGSVSTLKIQRTQQEDSAVYLCASSPPYEQYFGPGTRLTVT.